This T cell receptor (beta chain) stems from a study of cytomegalovirus exposure and HLA in healthy donors. For the study at large: Earlier, 100 million or so unique TCR beta sequences were recovered from 170 million or so T cells by an analysis.

PCR primers comprised 60 Vbeta and 13 Jbeta primers. Produced via immunoSEQ multiplex PCR; TCRdb's table is partial and in-frame only. This table has 140,000 to 150,000 clones, 60% to 85% appearing once. The CDR3 has 15 residues. Trimming removed 7 bases at V and 0 bases at J, with 11 bases between. CDR1 is SGHRS and CDR2 is YFSETQ in the germline V gene. Study results and limitations: It was reported in a later analysis that an Asian-associated ancestry cluster showed fewer N-insertions than the roughly 710-donor mean. From TCR beta sequences, most subjects' HLA-A and HLA-B alleles were reportedly predicted accurately.

With regard to this clone: Its target is unknown.

Sequencing input: PBMCs. This sequence joins TRBV5-1 and TRBJ2-6, with no clear D. This clonotype originated in a man in his forties or fifties in good health and CMV-seropositive. The DNA for the CDR3 is TGCGCCAGCGCCAGGCAGGACTCTGGGGCCAACGTCCTGACTTTC. Translating it yields CASARQDSGANVLTF.